This TCR beta chain is from a study of early T cells in non-severe SARS-CoV-2 infection. Overall study: The study sequenced bulk RNA from unsorted whole blood, with chains unpaired. Study observations and caveats: The VDJdb matching leaned toward anti-spike CD8 responses and overlooked private and CD4 specificities.

Individual cDNA molecules received unique molecular identifiers during library preparation. Using its own MiXCR run on the 5' RACE reads, TCRdb lists one record per CDR3 protein. Of tens of thousands of distinct CDR3 sequences in the sample, around 13% were seen once. This CDR3 comprises 12 residues. Trimming cost V 1 base and J 6 bases, with 8 bases left between them. Germline CDR1 SGHKS, CDR2 YYEKEE (reference sequence). With respect to this clonotype: Its antigen is currently unknown.

The chain recombines TRBV5-5 with TRBJ2-7; D may be TRBD1 or TRBD2 (5 bases each). This sequence originates from an adult who was a healthcare worker with PCR-confirmed SARS-CoV-2 infection or an uninfected control (not recorded which). The donor label of this sample is uncertain. Sequenced material: whole blood, taken at baseline. CDR3 coding DNA: TGTGCCAGCAGCTTGTCCGGGGCCGAGCAGTACGTC. Its protein is CASSLSGAEQYV.